What follows is one T cell receptor (beta chain) and its context. The entry originates in a study of blood T cell repertoires in COVID-19. At the level of the study: Donors in the United States, Italy and Spain gave samples during acute or convalescent COVID-19. PBMCs, B-cell-depleted T cells, or T cells were the source of the cDNA or gDNA that made up the material.

Per the study methods: Amplified reference gene primers provided the basis for estimating nucleated cell counts. Data came from immunoSEQ multiplex PCR; TCRdb stores just in-frame clones and leaves some out. From that table come the V and J calls and clone size; the DNA was used to work out D and trimming. Of hundreds of thousands of clones in the sample, about 85% were seen once. This TCR was sampled from a woman aged 45-59 years who had recovered from COVID-19. The sample comprised PBMCs or T cells enriched from blood (not recorded which).

The CDR3 region has the DNA TGTGCCACCAGCAGAAGGACAGGGGGCGATGAAAAACTGTTTTTT. Its protein product is CATSRRTGGDEKLFF. J is TRBJ1-4 and V is TRBV15; 11 nucleotides match TRBD1. This CDR3 region has 15 residues. Germline V lookup: CDR1 LNHNV, CDR2 YYDKDF (reference sequence). With V trimmed by 2 bases and J by 6 bases, 2 bases remained unmatched.